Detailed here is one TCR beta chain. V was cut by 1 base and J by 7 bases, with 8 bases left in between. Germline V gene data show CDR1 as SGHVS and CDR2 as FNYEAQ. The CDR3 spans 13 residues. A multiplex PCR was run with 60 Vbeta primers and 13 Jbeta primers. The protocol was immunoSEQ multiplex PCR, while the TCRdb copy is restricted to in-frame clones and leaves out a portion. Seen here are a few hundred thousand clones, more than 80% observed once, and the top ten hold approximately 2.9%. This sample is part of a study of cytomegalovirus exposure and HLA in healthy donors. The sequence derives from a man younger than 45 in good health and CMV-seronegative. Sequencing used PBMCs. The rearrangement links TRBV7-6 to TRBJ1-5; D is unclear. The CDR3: CASSLGRLQPQHF. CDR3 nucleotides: TGTGCCAGCAGCTTAGGCCGGTTGCAGCCCCAGCATTTT.